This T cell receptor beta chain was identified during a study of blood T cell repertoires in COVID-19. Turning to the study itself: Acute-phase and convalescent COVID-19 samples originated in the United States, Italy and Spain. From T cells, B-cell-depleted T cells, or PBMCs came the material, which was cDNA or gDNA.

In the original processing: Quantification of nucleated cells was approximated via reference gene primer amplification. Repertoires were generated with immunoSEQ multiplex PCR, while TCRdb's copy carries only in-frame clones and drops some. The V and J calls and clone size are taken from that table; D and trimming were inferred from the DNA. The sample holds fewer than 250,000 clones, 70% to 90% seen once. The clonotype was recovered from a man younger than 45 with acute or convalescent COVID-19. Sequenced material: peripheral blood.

CDR3: CASSGTGLEQYF. Written as DNA, the CDR3 is TGTGCCAGCTCCGGGACAGGGCTCGAGCAGTACTTC. This sequence joins TRBV7-9 and TRBJ2-7; 9 positions match TRBD1. CDR3 length: 12 residues. CDR1 and CDR2 from the germline V gene are SEHNR and FQNEAQ (reference sequence). V shed 8 bases and J 6 bases; nucleotides not matched to a gene: 5.